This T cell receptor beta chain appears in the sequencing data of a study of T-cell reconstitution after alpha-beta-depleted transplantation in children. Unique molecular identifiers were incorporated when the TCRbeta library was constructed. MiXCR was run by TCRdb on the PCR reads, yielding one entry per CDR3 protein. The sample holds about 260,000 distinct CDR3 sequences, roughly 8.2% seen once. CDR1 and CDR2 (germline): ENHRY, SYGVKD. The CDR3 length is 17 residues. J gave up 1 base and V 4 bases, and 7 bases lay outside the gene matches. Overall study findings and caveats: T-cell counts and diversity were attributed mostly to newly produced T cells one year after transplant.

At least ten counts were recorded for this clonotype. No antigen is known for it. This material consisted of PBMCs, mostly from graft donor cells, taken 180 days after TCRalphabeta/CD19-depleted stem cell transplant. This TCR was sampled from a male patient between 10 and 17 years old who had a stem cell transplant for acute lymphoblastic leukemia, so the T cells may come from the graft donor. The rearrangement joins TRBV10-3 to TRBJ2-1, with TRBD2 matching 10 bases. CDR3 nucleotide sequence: TGTGCCATCAGTGGCCCGCTAGCGGGAGAGTCCTACAATGAGCAGTTCTTC. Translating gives CAISGPLAGESYNEQFF.